The 6 T cell receptor beta chains below come from one sample, sequenced in a study of radiation and T cells in renal cell carcinoma. Only in-frame clones appear in the TCRdb table, and some are missing; sequencing was by immunoSEQ multiplex PCR. Of some 130,000 clones in the sample, about 81% were seen once. Time point of the sample: blood 2 weeks post-SBRT. The treatment was: 15 Gy SBRT to primary tumor, nephrectomy 4 weeks later. Specimen: blood, collected from a patient whose treatment included radiotherapy and nephrectomy. The receptors stem from a woman aged 60-75 years with renal cell carcinoma.

This clone was seen a single time. This rearrangement joins TRBV9 to TRBJ2-3, with 8 nucleotides matching TRBD2. Per the germline V gene, CDR1 is SGDLS and CDR2 is YYNGEE. The CDR3 sequence is 15 residues long. The J segment lost 1 base and the V segment lost 0 bases, leaving 1 base of the junction unmatched. The DNA of the CDR3 is TGTGCCAGCAGCGTAGGAGCGGGGGGCACAGATACGCAGTATTTT. It is translated as CASSVGAGGTDTQYF.

The chain uses TRBV5-4 and TRBJ2-5; the match to TRBD1 covers 8 bases. CDR3 size: 13 residues. V dropped 2 bases and J dropped 4; count of bases not matched to a gene: 1. CDR1 is SGHNT and CDR2 is YYREEE in the germline V gene (reference sequence). Written as DNA, the CDR3 is TGTGCCAGCAGCTTAACAGGGGGAGAGACCCAGTACTTC. The encoded protein is CASSLTGGETQYF.

The chain couples TRBV7-9 to TRBJ2-7; D gene uncertain. This CDR3 is built from 15 residues. The germline V gene encodes CDR1 SEHNR and CDR2 FQNEAQ (reference sequence). Trimming removed 3 bases from V and 1 base from J, with 13 bases in between. In DNA, the CDR3 is TGTGCCAGCAGCTTTGACCAGGCTACATCCTACGAGCAGTACTTC. Translation: CASSFDQATSYEQYF.

The chain links TRBV6-1 to TRBJ1-2; no firm D call. Germline CDR1 and CDR2: MNHNS and SASEGT. V was clipped by 0 bases and J by 5 bases, with 10 bases between them. This CDR3 is built from 14 residues. CDR3 coding DNA: TGTGCCAGCAGTGAAGCGCCTCTCCAATATGGCTACACCTTC. This sequence encodes CASSEAPLQYGYTF.

The J gene is TRBJ2-3, the V gene TRBV25-1; D is possibly TRBD1 (5 bases). Germline CDR1 reads MGHDK; CDR2 reads SYGVNS. The CDR3 totals 15 residues. Trimming stripped 3 bases from V and 0 bases from J, with 10 bases between. This CDR3 reads CASSDPGPSTDTQYF. The CDR3 nucleotides are TGTGCCAGCAGTGACCCAGGGCCGAGCACAGATACGCAGTATTTT.

The chain is built from TRBV5-1 and TRBJ2-1, with 13 bases fitting TRBD2. The CDR3 spans 15 residues. After removal of 6 bases from V and 9 bases from J, the junction contained 9 bases not matched to a gene. CDR1 is SGHRS, CDR2 YFSETQ, per germline. Here the CDR3 DNA reads TGCGCCAGCACCCCCGTACTAGCGGGAGGGCCTGAGCAGTTCTTC. It specifies CASTPVLAGGPEQFF.